This T cell receptor beta chain was profiled in a study of blood T cell repertoires in COVID-19. Looking at the study overall: The study drew acute and convalescent COVID-19 samples from the United States, Italy and Spain. From T cells, B-cell-depleted T cells, or PBMCs came the material, which was cDNA or gDNA.

Original processing methods: Estimation of nucleated cell counts was performed using reference gene primer amplification. Profiling relied on immunoSEQ multiplex PCR, and the TCRdb table lists in-frame clones only, not all of them. For V, J and clone size, that table is used; D and trimming come from the DNA. The sample holds about 120,000 clones, about 74% seen once. The germline V gene encodes CDR1 MGHDK and CDR2 SYGVNS. V shed 2 bases and J shed 1 base, with 14 bases lying between them. The CDR3 sequence is 16 residues long. The chain employs TRBV25-1 and TRBJ1-1, with D unresolved. The sequenced sample was peripheral blood. The sequence was collected from a man between 60 and 75 years old with acute or convalescent COVID-19. CDR3 nucleotides: TGTGCCAGCAGTGAAAGAATAGCGGGAAAGAACACTGAAGCTTTCTTT. Residues: CASSERIAGKNTEAFF.